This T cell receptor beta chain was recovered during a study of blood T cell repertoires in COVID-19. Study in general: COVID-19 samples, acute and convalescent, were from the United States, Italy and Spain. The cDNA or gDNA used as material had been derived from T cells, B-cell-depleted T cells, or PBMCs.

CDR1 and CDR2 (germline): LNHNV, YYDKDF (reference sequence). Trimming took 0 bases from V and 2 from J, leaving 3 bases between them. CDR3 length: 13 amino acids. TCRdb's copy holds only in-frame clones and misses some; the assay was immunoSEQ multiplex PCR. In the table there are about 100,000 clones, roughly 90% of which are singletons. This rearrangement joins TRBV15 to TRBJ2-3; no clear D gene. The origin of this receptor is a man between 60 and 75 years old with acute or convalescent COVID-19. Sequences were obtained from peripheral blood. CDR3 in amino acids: CATSRDYTDTQYF. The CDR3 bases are TGTGCCACCAGCAGAGACTACACAGATACGCAGTATTTT.